These 6 T cell receptor beta chains share one sample of origin, sequenced in a study of Tregs in tolerant kidney transplant recipients. Only in-frame clones appear in the TCRdb table, and some are missing; sequencing was by immunoSEQ multiplex PCR. The sample comprises more than 60,000 clones, around 85% of which are singletons, and around 2.3% rests with the top ten. The material sequenced was Tregs from blood, taken before the transplant. The receptors originated from a human donor who received a combined kidney and bone marrow transplant.

The chain carries TRBV2 and TRBJ2-5, with D possibly TRBD1 on 6 matching bases. Germline values: CDR1 SNHLY, CDR2 FYNNEI. The CDR3 length is 14 residues. V was shortened by 6 bases and J by 5 bases, with 16 bases between the two germline ends. CDR3 in DNA: TGTGCCAGCAGGACATTAACAGGGTTCGAGACCCAGTACTTC. Protein sequence: CASRTLTGFETQYF.

This sequence joins TRBV25-1 and TRBJ2-4; 12 positions agree with TRBD2. The CDR3 has 16 residues. Germline assignment: CDR1 MGHDK and CDR2 SYGVNS. Trimming at V came to 4 bases and at J to 0 bases, leaving 1 base not matched to a gene. The CDR3 here is CASSGLAGVAKNIQYF. The DNA for the CDR3 is TGTGCCAGCAGTGGACTAGCGGGGGTAGCCAAAAACATTCAGTACTTC.

The chain couples TRBV13 to TRBJ2-4; D might be TRBD1 or TRBD2, each matching 5 bases. Trimming removed 4 bases at V and 6 bases at J, with 13 bases between. Looked up from germline, CDR1 is PRHDT and CDR2 is FYEKMQ (reference sequence). The CDR3 is 14 residues long. The CDR3 loop reads CASSSRTGTNIQYF. The DNA for the CDR3 is TGTGCCAGCAGCTCTAGAACCGGGACAAACATTCAGTACTTC.

This clone was observed a handful of times. The chain couples TRBV9 to TRBJ2-7, with 7 positions matching TRBD2. Trimming took 0 bases from V and 7 from J; bases not matched to a gene: 7. The germline V gene has CDR1 SGDLS and CDR2 YYNGEE. This CDR3 comprises 14 residues. The CDR3: CASSVEAGLGEQYF. In nucleotides, the CDR3 is TGTGCCAGCAGCGTAGAAGCGGGACTGGGGGAGCAGTACTTC.

This sequence joins TRBV10-2 and TRBJ1-2, with a possible D match to TRBD1 (6 bases). The CDR3 is made up of 14 amino acids. From germline, CDR1 is WSHSY and CDR2 SAAADI. Trimming took 2 bases from V and 6 from J, leaving 13 bases between them. Written as DNA, the CDR3 is TGCGCCAGCAGTGAGCCCGGGAGGGGGGATGGCTACACCTTC. Translating it yields CASSEPGRGDGYTF.

The rearrangement uses TRBV21-1 and TRBJ1-1; the table's TRBD1 call for D was not verified on the DNA. TRBV21-1 is classified as a pseudogene. The CDR3 runs to 14 residues. CDR3 sequence (DNA): TGTGCCAGCAGCAAAGTAGGGGGTACCACTGAAGCTTTCTTT. It encodes CASSKVGGTTEAFF.